This T cell receptor beta chain is drawn from a study of T cells in Graves' hyperthyroidism and ophthalmopathy. As for the study in general: Staff took peripheral blood when the initial diagnosis was made, before any treatment began.

Each 10 ml fresh peripheral blood draw supplied the PBMCs. What was amplified from RNA transcripts were TCR beta CDR3 regions. During a first-round RT-PCR of the TCR CDR3, the HTBI primer set was used. MiXCR was run by TCRdb on the multiplex PCR reads, yielding one entry per CDR3 protein. The sample records around 440,000 distinct CDR3 sequences, about a sixth being singletons. This clonotype turned up a few times. What it recognizes is unknown. Study-level points and caveats: Prediction of ophthalmopathy progression came a median around 6.1 months pre-onset. The blood repertoire included most of the expanded thyroid clonotypes above 0.001.

The ends were cut back, 2 bases at V and 10 bases at J, with 9 bases in the middle. The CDR3 is 12 residues long. The V gene's germline CDR1 is LGHDT and CDR2 YNNKEL (reference sequence). The sample taken for sequencing was blood. This TCR was recovered from a woman younger than 30 with Graves' hyperthyroidism. J is TRBJ2-1 and V is TRBV3-1; D ambiguous. CDR3 coding DNA: TGTGCCAGCAGCCAACTGGGGATGGAGCAGTTCTTC. Its protein product is CASSQLGMEQFF.